This TCR beta chain appears in the sequencing data of a study of PD-L1 blockade in urothelial cancer. The method was immunoSEQ multiplex PCR; TCRdb's version includes in-frame clones alone and lacks a portion of them. The sample consists of 29,000 or so clones, around 80% of them appearing once. Time point of the sample: peripheral blood 6 weeks after treatment start. The V gene's germline CDR1 is SGHVS and CDR2 FNYEAQ. The CDR3 has 13 amino acids. V gave up 2 bases and J gave up 9 bases, with 13 bases separating them. The chain recombines TRBV7-6 with TRBJ2-5, with a tentative D call TRBD2 (6 bases). This clonotype was obtained from a man aged 65 to 85 with urothelial cancer. Sequenced material: PBMCs, taken around atezolizumab (anti-PD-L1) treatment. CDR3 DNA: TGTGCCAGCAGCTTAAGTGAGTGGGAGGCCCAGTACTTC. It translates to CASSLSEWEAQYF.